This is a list of T cell receptor beta chains from one sample in a study of CD8+ T cells in alopecia areata. The method was immunoSEQ multiplex PCR; TCRdb's version includes in-frame clones alone and lacks a portion of them. The sample carries about 110,000 clones, under 65% recorded once. The sample was NKG2D-low CD8+ T cells sorted from blood. The receptors were gathered from a human donor with alopecia areata. Each CDR3 is given with its conserved first and last residue. A D gene is named only where the DNA matches it firmly. Clone size is stated in some rows and not others, as once, few, many or a class when expanded.

>-|-|TRBV25-1|TRBJ1-2
TGTGCCAGCAGTGAAGAAGGGTGGCTCGGTGGCTACACCTTC
CASSEEGWLGGYTF
>-|-|TRBV28|TRBJ1-1
TGTGCCAGCAGCACCCGGGGTCCGGCTGAAGCTTTCTTT
CASSTRGPAEAFF
>-|-|TRBV29-1|TRBJ2-1
TGCAGCGTTGCAGGCCCGACCTTAGAAAATGAGCAGTTCTTC
CSVAGPTLENEQFF
>-|few|TRBV29-1|TRBJ2-7
TGCAGCGTTGAAGATCCCAGGGTACCCTACGAGCAGTACTTC
CSVEDPRVPYEQYF
>TRBD1|-|TRBV4-1|TRBJ1-5
TGCGCCAGCAGCCAGTTAACAGGGGATCAGCCCCAGCATTTT
CASSQLTGDQPQHF
>-|-|TRBV4-1|TRBJ2-7
TGCGCCAGCAGCCAAATCCGAGACAGAGACTACGAGCAGTACTTC
CASSQIRDRDYEQYF
>-|-|TRBV27|TRBJ1-5
TGTGCCAGCAGTTTATTCGGAGATCAGCCCCAGCATTTT
CASSLFGDQPQHF
>-|few|TRBV13|TRBJ2-5
TGTGCCAGCAGCCGGGGGTTGAGGGAGACCCAGTACTTC
CASSRGLRETQYF
>TRBD1|few|TRBV7-9|TRBJ2-1
TGTGCCAGCAGCTCTATAGGACAGGGAACCTACAATGAGCAGTTCTTC
CASSSIGQGTYNEQFF
>-|-|TRBV7-6|TRBJ1-4
TGTGCCAGCAGCTTAGGACAGGAGGGCGAAAAACTGTTTTTT
CASSLGQEGEKLFF
>TRBD1|-|TRBV5-6|TRBJ2-7
TGTGCCAGCAGCTTGGGAACCGGACAGGGGACTTACTTC
CASSLGTGQGTYF
>-|-|TRBV2|TRBJ2-5
TGTGCCAGCAGTGCCATCGCCCTCCAGACAGGAAAAGAGACCCAGTACTTC
CASSAIALQTGKETQYF
>-|-|TRBV10-3|TRBJ2-5
TGTGCCATCAGTGAGAGAAAGGCCCAAGAGACCCAGTACTTC
CAISERKAQETQYF
>-|-|TRBV5-1|TRBJ2-3
TGCGCCAGCAGCTTGGAGTCGGTTGGGGGAGATACGCAGTATTTT
CASSLESVGGDTQYF
>TRBD2|-|TRBV27|TRBJ2-1
TGTGCCAGCGGACTAGCGGTTGGGGCCGAGCAGTTCTTC
CASGLAVGAEQFF
>TRBD2|once|TRBV7-9|TRBJ2-1
TGTGCCAGCAGCCCGTCCTTAGCGGGAGGCAAATACAATGAGCAGTTCTTC
CASSPSLAGGKYNEQFF
>TRBD2|-|TRBV4-2|TRBJ2-2
TGTGCCAGCAGCCTCAAAGGACTAGCGGGCACCGGGGAGCTGTTTTTT
CASSLKGLAGTGELFF
>TRBD2|once|TRBV6-5|TRBJ2-3
TGTGCCAGCAGTTACTTTGCGGGAGCCGGAGATACGCAGTATTTT
CASSYFAGAGDTQYF
>-|few|TRBV19|TRBJ1-2
TGTGCCAGTAGCCCAACAGGGATCCATGGCTACACCTTC
CASSPTGIHGYTF
>-|-|TRBV30|TRBJ1-1
TGTGCCTGGGGTCTCGGGCCGAACACTGAAGCTTTCTTT
CAWGLGPNTEAFF
>TRBD2|-|TRBV13|TRBJ2-5
TGTGCCAGCAGCTTTACTAGCGGGAGGGCCGAGAAGACCCAGTACTTC
CASSFTSGRAEKTQYF
>-|-|TRBV6-5|TRBJ1-1
TGTGCCAGCAGTTACGGAGGAACTGAAGCTTTCTTT
CASSYGGTEAFF
>-|-|TRBV14|TRBJ2-7
TGTGCCAGCAGCCTGGTTAGCGCCCACGAGCAGTACTTC
CASSLVSAHEQYF
>-|-|TRBV5-6|TRBJ2-7
TGTGCCAGCAGCTTGGGCACAGGGATCTACGAGCAGTACTTC
CASSLGTGIYEQYF
>TRBD2|-|TRBV2|TRBJ2-6
TGTGCCAGCAGTGAACTAGCGGGAGGGTCTACTGGGGCCAACGTCCTGACTTTC
CASSELAGGSTGANVLTF
>TRBD2|few|TRBV29-1|TRBJ2-7
TGCAGCGTCCGACTAGCGGGAGGGCTCTACGAGCAGTACTTC
CSVRLAGGLYEQYF
>TRBD2|few|TRBV7-8|TRBJ2-1
TGTGCCAGCAGCTTAAGGGCGGGAGTCCCGGGCAATGAGCAGTTCTTC
CASSLRAGVPGNEQFF
>-|few|TRBV6-5|TRBJ2-7
TGTGCCAGCAATCCCTCGGGACTTACCTACGAGCAGTACTTC
CASNPSGLTYEQYF
>-|-|TRBV28|TRBJ2-7
TGTGCCAGCAGTTTAGGGGAACAGTACGAGCAGTACTTC
CASSLGEQYEQYF
>-|-|TRBV4-2|TRBJ1-4
TGTGCCAGCAGCGACCGGGGACAAACTAATGAAAAACTGTTTTTT
CASSDRGQTNEKLFF
>-|few|TRBV5-1|TRBJ1-1
TGCGCCAGCAGCTTGAGGTCCAGGGCTTATCCTGACACTGAAGCTTTCTTT
CASSLRSRAYPDTEAFF
>-|-|TRBV4-1|TRBJ2-1
TGCGCCAGCAGCCAGCACAATGAGCAGTTCTTC
CASSQHNEQFF
>-|-|TRBV7-8|TRBJ2-5
TGTGCCAGCAGCCCCCGTGTTGGAGGACAAGAGACCCAGTACTTC
CASSPRVGGQETQYF
>-|-|TRBV29-1|TRBJ1-5
TGCAGCGTCACGGACAACAGCAATCAGCCCCAGCATTTT
CSVTDNSNQPQHF
>-|few|TRBV9|TRBJ2-1
TGTGCCAGCAGCGTAGAAACTAGGCTGGATGAGCAGTTCTTC
CASSVETRLDEQFF
>-|-|TRBV28|TRBJ2-7
TGTGCCAGCAGCCAGGGACGGGCCTCCTACGAGCAGTACTTC
CASSQGRASYEQYF
>-|-|TRBV7-9|TRBJ1-4
TGTGCCAGCAGCTTACCAGGGTCCGGCGGAAAACTGTTTTTT
CASSLPGSGGKLFF
>TRBD1|few|TRBV6-6|TRBJ2-3
TGTGCCAGCAGTCTGGACAGGGTCAACCCAGATACGCAGTATTTT
CASSLDRVNPDTQYF
>TRBD2|-|TRBV10-2|TRBJ2-1
TGCGCCAGCAGTGAAGGGGCTAGCGGGAGCACCTACAATGAGCAGTTCTTC
CASSEGASGSTYNEQFF
>-|-|TRBV19|TRBJ1-2
TGTGCCAGTAGGAATAACAGGGGCTACACCTTC
CASRNNRGYTF
>-|-|TRBV7-8|TRBJ2-3
TGTGCCAGCAGCCGACGACTCCGAAGCACAGATACGCAGTATTTT
CASSRRLRSTDTQYF
>-|many|TRBV19|TRBJ1-5
TGTGCCAGTAGTATAGATCTAGTACGGCAGTATAGCAATCAGCCCCAGCATTTT
CASSIDLVRQYSNQPQHF
>TRBD2|-|TRBV28|TRBJ2-7
TGTGCCAGCAGCCGACTAGCGGGAGACGAGCAGTACTTC
CASSRLAGDEQYF
>-|few|TRBV5-6|TRBJ2-1
TGTGCCAGCAGCCGGGGGTGGGCCAATGAGCAGTTCTTC
CASSRGWANEQFF
>TRBD1|-|TRBV6-6|TRBJ1-2
TGTGCCAGCAACGAACGGACAGGAACTAACTATGGCTACACCTTC
CASNERTGTNYGYTF
>TRBD2|-|TRBV14|TRBJ2-1
TGTGCCAGCAGCCAAGATCTTGTGGTAGCGGGGCCCTACAATGAGCAGTTCTTC
CASSQDLVVAGPYNEQFF
>-|-|TRBV11-2|TRBJ2-7
TGTGCCAGCAGCCAAGGGGAACCCTACGAGCAGTACTTC
CASSQGEPYEQYF
>-|-|TRBV6-5|TRBJ2-7
TGTGCCAGCAGTTACAAACAGAGCTACGAGCAGTACTTC
CASSYKQSYEQYF
>TRBD1|-|TRBV29-1|TRBJ2-7
TGCAGCGCCCAAACCGGGACAGGAATCTACGAGCAGTACTTC
CSAQTGTGIYEQYF
>TRBD1|few|TRBV27|TRBJ2-7
TGTGCCAGCAGCACCATGGGACAGCCCTACGAGCAGTACTTC
CASSTMGQPYEQYF
>-|-|TRBV27|TRBJ1-2
TGTGCCAGCAGTTTATCGGCCGCCTATGGCTACACCTTC
CASSLSAAYGYTF
>TRBD1|-|TRBV9|TRBJ2-3
TGTGCCAGCAGCGCGGACAGGGAGGTGGATACGCAGTATTTT
CASSADREVDTQYF
>TRBD1|-|TRBV27|TRBJ2-7
TGTGCCAGCAGTTTCCGGGACAGCTACGAGCAGTACTTC
CASSFRDSYEQYF
>-|-|TRBV12-5|TRBJ2-3
TGTGCTAGTGGTTTGGTATTTTCAGATACGCAGTATTTT
CASGLVFSDTQYF
>TRBD1|-|TRBV5-6|TRBJ2-7
TGTGCCAGCAGTGCGACAGGGTTGTCCTACGAGCAGTACTTC
CASSATGLSYEQYF